The present TCR beta chain was sequenced within a study of beta chain features in type 1 diabetes. This clone was picked up a small number of times. The antigen is unknown. Findings of the study overall: Among patients with Type 1 diabetes, TCRB CDR3s were moderately but significantly shorter in every one of the four CD4+ subsets.

CDR3 length equals 14 residues. Trimming left V 3 bases short and J 1 base short, with 12 bases between. Germline CDR1 reads SQVTM; CDR2 reads ANQGSEA. The investigators reverse transcribed all of the isolated RNA, so they sequenced expressed TCRB transcripts. TCRdb's copy holds only in-frame clones and misses some; the assay was immunoSEQ multiplex PCR. The table lists around 600,000 clones, under 15% of them singletons. This clonotype was sampled from a man in his thirties or forties with type 1 diabetes. The sequencing sample was made of naive CD4+ T cells from blood. The chain is built from TRBV29-1 and TRBJ1-1; maybe TRBD1 (6 bases). The CDR3 DNA is TGCAGCGTTGATGTGGGGGGGCAGAACACTGAAGCTTTCTTT. Amino acid sequence: CSVDVGGQNTEAFF.